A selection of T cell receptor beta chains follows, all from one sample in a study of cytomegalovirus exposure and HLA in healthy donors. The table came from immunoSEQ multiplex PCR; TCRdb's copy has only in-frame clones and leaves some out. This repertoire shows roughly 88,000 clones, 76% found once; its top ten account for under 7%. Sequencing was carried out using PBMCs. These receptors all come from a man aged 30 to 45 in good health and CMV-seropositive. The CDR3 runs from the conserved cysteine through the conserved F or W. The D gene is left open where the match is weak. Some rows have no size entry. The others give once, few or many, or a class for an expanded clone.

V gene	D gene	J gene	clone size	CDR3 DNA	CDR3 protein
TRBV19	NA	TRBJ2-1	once	TGTGCCAGTAGACTAGGACTGCACTACAATGAGCAGTTCTTC	CASRLGLHYNEQFF
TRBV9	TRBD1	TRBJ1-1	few	TGTGCCAGCAGCCCTGAAAATTACAGGGGGGTTGGGGCTGAAGCTTTCTTT	CASSPENYRGVGAEAFF
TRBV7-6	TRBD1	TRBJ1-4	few	TGTGCCAGCAGCTTAGGACAGGGTAATGAAAAACTGTTTTTT	CASSLGQGNEKLFF
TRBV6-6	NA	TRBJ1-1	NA	TGTGCCAGCAGTTCCATCAGGAACACTGAAGCTTTCTTT	CASSSIRNTEAFF
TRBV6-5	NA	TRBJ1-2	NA	TGTGCCAGTCGGGCCGCCCTAGGGAGTAACTATGGCTACACCTTC	CASRAALGSNYGYTF
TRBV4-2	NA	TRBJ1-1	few	TGTGCCACCTCATTTGGGAGCACTGAAGCTTTCTTT	CATSFGSTEAFF
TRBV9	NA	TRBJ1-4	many	TGTGCCAGCAGCGCCACAGGGAGGGGGGAAAAACTGTTTTTT	CASSATGRGEKLFF
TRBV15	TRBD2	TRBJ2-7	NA	TGTGCCACCAGCAGAGAACCTAGCGGGACATACGAGCAGTACTTC	CATSREPSGTYEQYF
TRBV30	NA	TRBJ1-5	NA	TGTGCTTCGGGGGTGGCAGGAGGCCAGCCCCAGCATTTT	CASGVAGGQPQHF
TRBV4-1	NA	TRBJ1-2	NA	TGCGCCAGCAGCCAGGGCAGCCTAAACTATGGCTACACCTTC	CASSQGSLNYGYTF
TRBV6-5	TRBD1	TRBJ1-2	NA	TGTGCCAGCAGTGTCGGGACAGGGGGATATGGCTACACCTTC	CASSVGTGGYGYTF
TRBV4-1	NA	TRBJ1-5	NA	TGCGCCAGCAGCCAAGTAGGAGTGAGCAATCAGCCCCAGCATTTT	CASSQVGVSNQPQHF
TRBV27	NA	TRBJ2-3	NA	TGTGCCAGCAGTTTATCAAACATGAATACGCAGTATTTT	CASSLSNMNTQYF
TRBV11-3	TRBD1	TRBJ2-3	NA	TGTGCCAGCAGCCAAGGGGGACAGTTAGCAGATACGCAGTATTTT	CASSQGGQLADTQYF
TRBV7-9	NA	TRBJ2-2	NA	TGTGCCAGCAGCTTGTTGGCGGGGTCGGGCACCGGGGAGCTGTTTTTT	CASSLLAGSGTGELFF
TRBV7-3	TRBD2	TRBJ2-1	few	TGTGCCAGCAGCCCCACTAGCGGGAGTATAGATGAGCAGTTCTTC	CASSPTSGSIDEQFF
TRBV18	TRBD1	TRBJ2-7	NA	TGTGCCAGCTCACCCCGGAGGGACGGGACAGGGAGATACGAGCAGTACTTC	CASSPRRDGTGRYEQYF
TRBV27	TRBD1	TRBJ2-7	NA	TGTGCCAGCAGTTACCGGGACAGGGGGTACGAGCAGTACTTC	CASSYRDRGYEQYF
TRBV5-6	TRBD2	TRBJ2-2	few	TGTGCCAGCAGCTTGACTAGCGGGGCGAACACCGGGGAGCTGTTTTTT	CASSLTSGANTGELFF
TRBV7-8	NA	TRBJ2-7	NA	TGTGCCAGCAGCCCCGAGGAGACCGTCGCTGGAGAGCAGTACTTC	CASSPEETVAGEQYF
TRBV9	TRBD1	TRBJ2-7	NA	TGTGCCAGCAGCCCGGGACAGGGACCCTACGAGCAGTACTTC	CASSPGQGPYEQYF
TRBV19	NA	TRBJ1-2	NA	TGTGCCAGTGGCGACGGGCCCGCCCTAGCGAATGGCTACACCTTC	CASGDGPALANGYTF
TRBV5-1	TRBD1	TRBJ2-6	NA	TGCGCCAGCAGCGTCGGACAGGGGAGCTCTGGGGCCAACGTCCTGACTTTC	CASSVGQGSSGANVLTF
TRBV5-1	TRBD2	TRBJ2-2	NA	TGCGCCAGCAGCTTGATTAGAGACAGCGCGGGGGGCGGGGAGCTGTTTTTT	CASSLIRDSAGGGELFF